The clone carrying this T cell receptor beta chain has only a few counts. Antigen: not known. These data are taken from a study of beta chain features in type 1 diabetes. Study background: In age, gender and cell yields, patients were similar to healthy donors.

Study results and caveats: In all four CD4+ subsets, TCRB CDR3 length was significantly, moderately reduced in type 1 diabetes. Fewer insertions but more deletions were seen at VDJ junctions in type 1 diabetes patients.

The investigators reverse transcribed all of the isolated RNA, so they sequenced expressed TCRB transcripts. Libraries were prepared by immunoSEQ multiplex PCR; TCRdb keeps only in-frame clonotypes and omits some of them. The sample yields approximately 340,000 clones, roughly 15% seen once. The J segment lost 4 bases and the V segment lost 5 bases, leaving 7 bases of the junction unmatched. The CDR3 loop spans 14 amino acids. Germline assignment: CDR1 MDHEN and CDR2 SYDVKM. This chain uses TRBV28 with TRBJ2-7, with 8 bases fitting TRBD1. The TCR was taken from a woman between 18 and 30 years old in good health. Sequencing was carried out using naive CD4+ T cells from blood. The CDR3: CASSIDRGTYEQYF. The CDR3 region has the DNA TGTGCCAGCAGTATAGACAGGGGCACATACGAGCAGTACTTC. Looking up the rest from reference TRBV28 and TRBJ2-7 gives the full variable domain: DVKVTQSSRYLVKRTGEKVFLECVQDMDHENMFWYRQDPGLGLRLIYFSYDVKMKEKGDIPEGYSVSREKKERFSLILESASTNQTSMYLCASSIDRGTYEQYFGPGTRLTVT.